This T cell receptor beta chain was observed in a study of blood T cell repertoires in COVID-19. Study as a whole: Spain, Italy and the United States supplied samples that represented acute and convalescent COVID-19. PBMCs, B-cell-depleted T cells, or T cells were the source of the cDNA or gDNA that made up the material.

V shed 1 base and J 9 bases; nucleotides not matched to a gene: 19. There are 17 residues in the CDR3. The germline V gene has CDR1 GTSNPN and CDR2 SVGIG (reference sequence). Per the original data handling: Amplified reference gene primers provided the basis for estimating nucleated cell counts. The repertoire was sequenced with immunoSEQ multiplex PCR; TCRdb's copy has only in-frame clones and lacks some. V and J calls and clone size are copied from that table; D and trimming were computed from the DNA. The sample includes 390,000 or so clones, nearly 90% seen only once; the top ten take about 6.8%.

The TCR sequence derives from a man aged 18 to 30 with active or convalescent COVID-19. The V gene is TRBV30, the J gene TRBJ2-3, with 7 bases fitting TRBD1. Material: peripheral blood. The CDR3 sequence: CAWSDWDLRLTGKTQYF. The CDR3 DNA reads TGTGCCTGGAGTGATTGGGACCTACGATTGACAGGGAAGACGCAGTATTTT.